The rows below give T cell receptor beta chains drawn from one sample of a study of shared clonotypes between healthy human individuals. Assay: immunoSEQ multiplex PCR; the TCRdb copy retains only in-frame clones and omits some. The sample yields 2 million to 3 million clones, about 92% seen once. Sample: naive CD4+ T cells sorted from blood. These receptor sequences come from a man in his late teens or twenties in good health. The conserved cysteine and the conserved F or W are not part of the CDR3 here. Fields, in order: V gene, CDR3 protein.

v_gene: TRBV7-8; CDR3aa: ASSLELRGSNEQF
v_gene: TRBV11-2; CDR3aa: ASSPGRWVGTGELF
v_gene: TRBV7-9; CDR3aa: ASRPLGLAGVSSYNEQF
v_gene: TRBV5-1; CDR3aa: ASLPTGATNEKLF
v_gene: TRBV10-1; CDR3aa: ASSESTGGSYEQY
v_gene: TRBV6-1; CDR3aa: ASSASGQGVNSPLH
v_gene: TRBV11-2; CDR3aa: ASSPPGPTEAF
v_gene: TRBV2; CDR3aa: ASDRGSAEAF
v_gene: TRBV30; CDR3aa: AWSAYRLAGGRWKTQY
v_gene: TRBV6-5; CDR3aa: ASSTGTANSPLH
v_gene: TRBV29-1; CDR3aa: SVRDRAYNEQF
v_gene: TRBV2; CDR3aa: ASSGGPGDSPLH
v_gene: TRBV11-2; CDR3aa: ASSPGTSGGVGETQY
v_gene: TRBV18; CDR3aa: ASSPLPMLAVSETQY
v_gene: TRBV28; CDR3aa: ASSAERLSSGLYEQY
v_gene: TRBV7-6; CDR3aa: ASSLGAGRNTGELF
v_gene: TRBV4-1; CDR3aa: ASSQVDNGISGNTIY
v_gene: TRBV6-6; CDR3aa: ASSSRVQETQY
v_gene: TRBV5-4; CDR3aa: ASSFPSGGRTDTQY
v_gene: TRBV29-1; CDR3aa: SVGSQAYEQY
v_gene: TRBV2; CDR3aa: ASSGDRGLEKLF
v_gene: TRBV25-1; CDR3aa: ASSSRGSQETQY
v_gene: TRBV28; CDR3aa: ASSTTNYGYT
v_gene: TRBV14; CDR3aa: ASSQETGFDSPLH
v_gene: TRBV19; CDR3aa: ASSPMGLEPQH
v_gene: TRBV6-5; CDR3aa: ASSPGLAGVYEQY
v_gene: TRBV7-2; CDR3aa: ASTRGVWSYNEQF
v_gene: TRBV19; CDR3aa: ASISQGRNTIY
v_gene: TRBV7-9; CDR3aa: ASSLGLAVNEQF
v_gene: TRBV7-9; CDR3aa: ASSHKLGETQY
v_gene: TRBV18; CDR3aa: ASSPGYDTGELF
v_gene: TRBV4-2; CDR3aa: ASSQALGVAEKLF
v_gene: TRBV30; CDR3aa: AWSVLAGLQETQY
v_gene: TRBV6-1; CDR3aa: ASSADSGQFNSPLH
v_gene: TRBV6-5; CDR3aa: ASSYSGRGWGTEAF
v_gene: TRBV28; CDR3aa: ASSPIDRAYNQPQH
v_gene: TRBV19; CDR3aa: ASSIDRPGVNEQF
v_gene: TRBV29-1; CDR3aa: SGTDTTSTEAF
v_gene: TRBV6-6; CDR3aa: ATGRQGYEQY
v_gene: TRBV9; CDR3aa: ASSPNAGGRTSTDTQY
v_gene: TRBV6-7; CDR3aa: ASSYSLQGGDEKLF
v_gene: TRBV28; CDR3aa: ASSKAGTDNQPQH
v_gene: TRBV5-5; CDR3aa: ASSLAPAVPGPQH
v_gene: TRBV6-1; CDR3aa: ASSEMEHWAVYEQY
v_gene: TRBV13; CDR3aa: ASSIRKRGADTEAF
v_gene: TRBV6-5; CDR3aa: ASSRTGTGNYGYT
v_gene: TRBV4-2; CDR3aa: ASSQDKGLAGGRGTDTQY
v_gene: TRBV7-9; CDR3aa: ASRLPGQKDMNTEAF
v_gene: TRBV5-6; CDR3aa: ASSLDAEAF
v_gene: TRBV7-9; CDR3aa: ASSLRTATNEKLF
v_gene: TRBV29-1; CDR3aa: SAGQPGSYEQY
v_gene: TRBV5-4; CDR3aa: ASSLGQGVINEQF
v_gene: TRBV6-5; CDR3aa: ASSGTSTEQY
v_gene: TRBV30; CDR3aa: AWSKTGGTEAF
v_gene: TRBV11-2; CDR3aa: ASRSSGREGETQY